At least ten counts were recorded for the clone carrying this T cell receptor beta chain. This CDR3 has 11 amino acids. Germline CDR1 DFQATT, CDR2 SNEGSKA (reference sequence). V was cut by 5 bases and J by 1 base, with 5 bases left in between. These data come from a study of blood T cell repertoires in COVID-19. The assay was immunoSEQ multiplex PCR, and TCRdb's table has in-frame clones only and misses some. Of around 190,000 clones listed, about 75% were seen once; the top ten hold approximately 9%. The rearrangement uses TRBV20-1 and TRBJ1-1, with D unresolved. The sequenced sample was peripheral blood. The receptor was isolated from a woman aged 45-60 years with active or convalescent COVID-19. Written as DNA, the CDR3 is TGCAGTGCTCTAAAGAACACTGAAGCTTTCTTT. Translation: CSALKNTEAFF.